These 20 T cell receptor beta chains came from one sample sequenced in a study of early T cells in non-severe SARS-CoV-2 infection. TCRdb used MiXCR to reprocess the 5' RACE reads, holding one entry per CDR3 protein. Among tens of thousands of distinct CDR3 sequences, about 6% were seen once, and the ten largest hold about 8%. Material for sequencing was whole blood. These receptors originate from an adult who was a healthcare worker with PCR-confirmed SARS-CoV-2 infection or an uninfected control (not recorded which).

This chain joins TRBV12-5 and TRBJ1-3; possible D gene TRBD1, 6 bases. V was pared by 1 base and J by 3 bases, with 10 bases between. The CDR3 totals 15 residues. Germline loops: CDR1 LGHNT, CDR2 FRNRAP. CDR3 nucleotides: TGTGCTAGTGGTTTGGCTTGGACAGATGGAAACACCATATATTTT. This sequence encodes CASGLAWTDGNTIYF.

The V call is TRBV7-2, the J call TRBJ1-1; D gene unclear. The CDR3 sequence is 14 residues long. Germline lookup yields CDR1 SGHTA and CDR2 FQGNSA. V shed 2 bases and J shed 0 bases, with 7 bases lying between them. The CDR3 loop is CASSLRSVNTEAFF. The DNA of the CDR3 is TGTGCCAGCAGCTTAAGGTCGGTGAACACTGAAGCTTTCTTT.

In its sample, this clonotype was seen many times. CDR3 bases: TGTGCCAGCAGCGCACAGGGACGGGAGACCCAGTACTTC. Amino acid sequence: CASSAQGRETQYF. The chain carries TRBV9 and TRBJ2-5; tentative D call: TRBD1 (6 bases). CDR1 is SGDLS, CDR2 YYNGEE, per germline. CDR3 length equals 13 residues. V was clipped by 3 bases and J by 5 bases, with 11 bases between them. The full variable domain, with the rest looked up from reference TRBV9 and TRBJ2-5, is DSGVTQTPKHLITATGQRVTLRCSPRSGDLSVYWYQQSLDQGLQFLIQYYNGEERAKGNILERFSAQQFPDLHSELNLSSLELGDSALYFCASSAQGRETQYFGPGTRLLVL.

This clonotype was seen more than once but under ten times. The V and J genes are TRBV27 and TRBJ1-6, with D possibly being TRBD1 (6 bases). The length of the CDR3 is 17 residues. V gave up 5 bases and J gave up 0 bases, with 14 bases separating them. Germline CDR1 MNHEY, CDR2 SMNVEV (reference sequence). In DNA form, the CDR3 reads TGTGCCAGCAGTCAACAGGGAGGTGGCTCCTATAATTCACCCCTCCACTTT. It yields the protein CASSQQGGGSYNSPLHF.

This clonotype was seen repeatedly, ten times or more. This chain uses TRBV29-1 with TRBJ2-2; 8 nucleotides align to TRBD2. Losses at the gene ends were 1 base for V and 5 bases for J; bases not matched to a gene: 3. CDR1 is SQVTM, CDR2 ANQGSEA, per germline. This CDR3 has 14 amino acids. The CDR3 region has the DNA TGCAGCGTTGAAGGGACTAGCAGGACCGGGGAGCTGTTTTTT. Translation: CSVEGTSRTGELFF.

Regarding this clonotype: This may arise from a read error, as a much more abundant clone is one base away. J is TRBJ2-7 and V is TRBV4-3; 8 bases are a match to TRBD2. Per germline, CDR1 LGHNA and CDR2 YSLEER. The CDR3 spans 17 residues. Unmatched junction bases numbered 13, after V lost 0 bases and J lost 6 bases. The CDR3 here is CASSQDAGLVGPGEQYF. CDR3 in DNA: TGCGCCAGCAGCCAAGATGCGGGACTAGTGGGACCGGGCGAGCAGTACTTC.

This clonotype was counted at least ten times. This rearrangement joins TRBV20-1 to TRBJ2-7; D gene unclear. The germline V and J ends were trimmed by 0 bases and 1 base, with 4 bases remaining between them. Germline loops: CDR1 DFQATT, CDR2 SNEGSKA (reference sequence). The CDR3 totals 12 residues. The CDR3 DNA is TGCAGTGCTAGAGACCTTTCCTACGAGCAGTACTTC. This codes for CSARDLSYEQYF.

Ten or more counts support this clonotype. This chain uses TRBV2 with TRBJ1-2, with D possibly being TRBD1 (6 bases). The V and J ends lost 6 bases and 4 bases respectively, with 15 bases between them. Germline V gene data show CDR1 as SNHLY and CDR2 as FYNNEI. This CDR3 is built from 14 residues. This chain's CDR3 is CASRSQGLVYGYTF. The CDR3 nucleotides are TGTGCCAGCAGATCCCAGGGGCTGGTCTATGGCTACACCTTC. The full variable domain, rest sourced from reference TRBV2 and TRBJ1-2, is EPEVTQTPSHQVTQMGQEVILRCVPISNHLYFYWYRQILGQKVEFLVSFYNNEISEKSEIFDDQFSVERPDGSNFTLKIRSTKLEDSAMYFCASRSQGLVYGYTFGSGTRLTVV.

In its sample, this clonotype was seen many times. The CDR3 protein is CASRKAGVTDTQYF. The DNA of the CDR3 is TGTGCCAGCAGAAAAGCGGGGGTCACAGATACGCAGTATTTT. V is TRBV7-2 and J is TRBJ2-3; 8 bases agree with TRBD2. The CDR3 runs 14 residues. The germline V gene has CDR1 SGHTA and CDR2 FQGNSA. V was clipped by 6 bases and J by 2 bases; unmatched bases: 4.

This clonotype was found a few times. The V gene is TRBV6-5, the J gene TRBJ2-6; tentatively, D is TRBD1 (5 bases). Per the germline V gene, CDR1 is MNHEY and CDR2 is SVGAGI. The CDR3 has 15 amino acids. V was clipped by 7 bases and J by 2 bases, with 12 bases between them. The CDR3 region is CASTTQAAGANVLTF. The CDR3 DNA reads as TGTGCCAGCACCACACAGGCGGCTGGGGCCAACGTCCTGACTTTC.

For this clonotype: Germline is not matched at one junction end, which may reflect a read error. This chain joins TRBV27 and TRBJ1-6; no firm D call. Per the germline V gene, CDR1 is MNHEY and CDR2 is SMNVEV (reference sequence). The CDR3 has 14 amino acids. In nucleotides, the CDR3 is TGTACCAGCAGTCTCCGGGCCTTGGATTCACCCCTCCACTTT. This sequence encodes CTSSLRALDSPLHF.

Only a few counts were recorded for this clonotype. The rearrangement links TRBV12-3 or TRBV12-4 to TRBJ2-5; no definite D call. V gave up 5 bases and J gave up 0 bases, with 7 bases separating them. The CDR3 runs 13 residues. CDR3 bases: TGTGCCAGCAGTCCCGAGAACCAAGAGACCCAGTACTTC. As protein: CASSPENQETQYF.

This clonotype was seen ten or more times. The rearrangement links TRBV5-6 to TRBJ2-7; the match to TRBD1 covers 8 bases. Trimming cost V 3 bases and J 3 bases; bases outside gene matches: 11. This CDR3 has 16 residues. Looked up from germline, CDR1 is SGHDT and CDR2 is YYEEEE. CDR3 sequence: CASSSTRTGLNYEQYF. The CDR3, as DNA: TGTGCCAGCAGCTCGACGAGGACAGGGCTGAACTACGAGCAGTACTTC.

The gene calls are TRBV7-6 and TRBJ2-2, with D possibly TRBD2 on 5 matching bases. The germline CDR1 and CDR2 sequences are SGHVS and FNYEAQ. This CDR3 has 15 amino acids. The germline V and J ends were trimmed by 1 base and 1 base, with 7 bases remaining between them. The CDR3 bases are TGTGCCAGCAGCTTAGGGACTGTGAACACCGGGGAGCTGTTTTTT. Its translation: CASSLGTVNTGELFF.

As for this clonotype: A read error may explain this, as a much larger clone is one base away. This sequence joins TRBV29-1 and TRBJ2-3; D remains unclear. Between the trimmed V and J ends, which lost 3 bases and 2 bases, there was a span of 6 bases. In germline, CDR1 is SQVTM, CDR2 ANQGSEA. The CDR3 is 12 residues long. The CDR3 DNA reads TGCAGCGTTGAGAGGAACACAGATACGCAGTATTTT. Protein sequence: CSVERNTDTQYF.

This clonotype was picked up a small number of times. This sequence joins TRBV7-2 and TRBJ2-5; tentative D call: TRBD1 (5 bases). The CDR3 loop spans 14 amino acids. Trimming stripped 2 bases from V and 5 bases from J, with 12 bases between. Germline V lookup: CDR1 SGHTA, CDR2 FQGNSA. The DNA of the CDR3 is TGTGCCAGCAGCTTAACCCGACAGAGGGAGACCCAGTACTTC. Translated, it gives CASSLTRQRETQYF.

The rearrangement joins TRBV7-6 to TRBJ1-5; D gene ambiguous. The V gene lost 2 bases and the J gene lost 0 bases, with 8 bases spanning the gap. Germline-derived CDR1 and CDR2 are SGHVS and FNYEAQ. The CDR3 loop spans 15 amino acids. CDR3 nucleotides: TGTGCCAGCAGCTTAAGGCACCCTAGCAATCAGCCCCAGCATTTT. Protein product: CASSLRHPSNQPQHF.

CDR3: CAIRAGTEQETQYF. Here the CDR3 DNA reads TGTGCCATCAGGGCTGGGACAGAACAAGAGACCCAGTACTTC. V gene TRBV10-3 combines with J gene TRBJ2-5, with 7 nucleotides matching TRBD1. Germline loops: CDR1 ENHRY, CDR2 SYGVKD. This CDR3 is 14 amino acids long. Trimming took 6 bases from V and 2 from J; bases not matched to a gene: 6.

The V and J genes are TRBV4-2 and TRBJ2-5; weak D call: TRBD2 (6 bases). The V end lost 1 base, the J end lost 2 bases, and 11 bases lay between the germline ends. CDR1 LGHNA and CDR2 YNFKEQ come from the germline V gene. There are 15 residues in the CDR3. CDR3 amino acids: CASSQGASDQETQYF. The CDR3 DNA sequence: TGTGCCAGCAGCCAAGGGGCTAGCGATCAAGAGACCCAGTACTTC.

Many counts were recorded for this clonotype. The J gene is TRBJ1-5, the V gene TRBV10-3; D not certain. From germline, CDR1 is ENHRY and CDR2 SYGVKD. V lost 4 bases, J lost 3 bases, and 10 bases lay in between. The CDR3 extends over 14 amino acids. CDR3 bases: TGTGCCATCAGTGCGGACGGATTCAATCAGCCCCAGCATTTT. It encodes CAISADGFNQPQHF.